The T cell receptor beta chain described here comes from a study of OX40 agonist ivuxolimab in advanced cancers. Describing the broader study: Ivuxolimab, which targeted the costimulatory receptor OX40 (CD134), was an agonistic, fully human IgG2 monoclonal antibody. Of the roughly 51 patients in dose escalation, 19 had hepatocellular carcinoma, approximately 15 had melanoma, 9 had renal cell carcinoma and 9 had head and neck cancer. Peripheral TCRbeta sequencing aimed to test whether ivuxolimab altered TCR sequence diversity and caused clonal T-cell expansion. Intravenous ivuxolimab was administered to patients every 2 weeks at six dose levels: 0.01, 0.1, 0.3, 1.5, 3 and 10 mg/kg. In the dose-escalation cohort, 82.7% of patients were male, and the mean age was approximately 60 years, with a range of about 23 to 90. Patients were allowed to have had prior anti-PD-1, anti-PD-L1 or anti-CTLA-4 therapy, and 40% to 45% of the dose-escalation patients had previously received checkpoint inhibitors. The paper describes the monotherapy dose-escalation part (N = 52 patients) of the phase I trial of ivuxolimab. Partial responses were achieved by three dose-escalation patients, of whom one had hepatocellular carcinoma and two had cutaneous melanoma. Summary of the overall study and its limitations: The antigen specificity of the clonally expanded peripheral T cells was not determined. In partial responders in the 0.1-3.0 mg/kg groups, normalized peripheral clonal expansion was found to be among the lowest, especially among CD8+ T cells. At doses of 0.1 to 3.0 mg/kg, clonal expansion of both CD4+ and CD8+ blood T cells was observed from baseline to week 6. Low levels of normalized T-cell clonal expansion were also seen in some patients who did not respond. After ivuxolimab, expanded clones were on average more numerous among CD8+ T cells than among CD4+ T cells.

Patients with autoimmune disease history or receiving systemic immunosuppression were excluded from the trial. Peripheral blood for TCR sequencing was collected from all dose cohorts at baseline, on cycle 4 day 1, and on cycle 7 day 1. Samples were obtained from an open-label, multicenter, first-in-human phase I dose-escalation trial of ivuxolimab. Adults with locally advanced or metastatic melanoma, renal cell carcinoma, hepatocellular carcinoma or head and neck squamous cell carcinoma were enrolled in the trial. Before TCR sequencing, CD4+ T cells and CD8+ T cells were sorted from peripheral blood as separate populations. V is pruned by 4 bases and J by 8 bases, leaving 8 bases of the junction without a gene match. From the germline V gene, CDR1 is MGHRA and CDR2 is YSYEKL. Including the terminal cysteine and phenylalanine, the CDR3 comprises 14 residues. Only CDR3 DNA is held: 42 bases, read in frame from base 1.

Regarding this clone: The antigen it recognizes is unknown. No much larger clone is present one base from it, and per-base qualities are unavailable.

To sequence the TCRbeta CDR3 region, genomic DNA was isolated from the sorted cells. The immunoSEQ Assay was used for sequencing of TCRbeta CDR3 regions. TCRdb carries this immuneACCESS record with in-frame sequences only. Its versions omit some clonotypes, under half of them owing to an unresolved V gene in the studies checked, with the rest unexplained. This sample holds under 85,000 clones; about 93% were observed only once. The ten largest clones take up less than 8% of the sample. The TCR originated in an adult with an advanced solid tumor such as melanoma, head and neck, liver or kidney cancer. This sample comprised CD4+ or CD8+ T cells sorted from blood, obtained in a trial of the OX40 agonist ivuxolimab. Recombination connected TRBV4-1 to TRBJ1-2, with 9 bases matching TRBD1. The CDR3 is CASSRIQGAGGYTF. The DNA reads TGCGCCAGCAGCCGCATACAGGGGGCAGGAGGCTACACCTTC.